This T cell receptor beta chain was identified during a study of blood T cell repertoires in COVID-19. Study overall: Collection of acute and convalescent COVID-19 samples took place in the United States, Italy and Spain. From T cells, B-cell-depleted T cells, or PBMCs came the material, which was cDNA or gDNA.

The V segment lost 5 bases and the J segment 7 bases; nucleotides outside the gene matches: 5. The CDR3 is 13 residues long. Methods used by the authors: Quantification of nucleated cells was approximated via reference gene primer amplification. Assay: immunoSEQ multiplex PCR; the TCRdb copy retains only in-frame clones and omits some. The DNA was the basis for D and trimming; V, J and clone size are from that table. The repertoire holds roughly 200,000 clones, with 85% to 90% as singletons. The sequenced material came from peripheral blood. This receptor was obtained from a man aged 40-50 years with active or convalescent COVID-19. V and J are TRBV12-3 or TRBV12-4 and TRBJ2-1; 7 bases map to TRBD1. In nucleotides, the CDR3 is TGTGCCAGCAGTCATACACAGGGGAATGAGCAGTTCTTC. Its translation: CASSHTQGNEQFF.